Shown below are 20 T cell receptor beta chains from a single sample sequenced in a study of T cell responses to AZD1222 COVID-19 vaccine. Profiling relied on immunoSEQ multiplex PCR, and the TCRdb table lists in-frame clones only, not all of them. The sample shows more than 95,000 clones, 70% to 90% of them seen only once. The specimen was peripheral blood, collected on day 0 of MenACWY control vaccination. The receptors come from an adult in good health.

This sequence joins TRBV7-2 and TRBJ2-7, with 9 bases lining up with TRBD2. Germline CDR1 reads SGHTA; CDR2 reads FQGNSA. The junction had 8 bases not matched to a gene; V was cut back by 1 base and J by 4 bases. This CDR3 contains 16 residues. Written as DNA, the CDR3 is TGTGCCAGCAGCTTAGATAAGGTTGCGGGGGGGTACGAGCAGTACTTC. Its protein product is CASSLDKVAGGYEQYF.

This chain uses TRBV29-1 with TRBJ2-5; 8 bases align to TRBD2. The V segment lost 4 bases and the J segment 5 bases; nucleotides outside the gene matches: 6. The CDR3 length is 13 residues. Germline CDR1 and CDR2: SQVTM and ANQGSEA. The CDR3 coding sequence is TGCAGCGTTGCTAGCGGGTTACGGGAGACCCAGTACTTC. Translated: CSVASGLRETQYF.

Worth noting for this clone: This CDR3 is also generated by other DNA sequences in the sample. The rearrangement links TRBV18 to TRBJ1-5; D may be TRBD1 (6 bases). Germline CDR1 reads KGHSH; CDR2 reads LQKENI. Trimming cost V 2 bases and J 7 bases, with 9 bases left between them. CDR3 length equals 13 residues. The CDR3 spells CASSPEGGQPQHF. As DNA, the CDR3 is TGTGCCAGCTCACCAGAGGGGGGACAGCCCCAGCATTTT.

This clone has only a few counts. The chain links TRBV20-1 to TRBJ1-5; D is possibly TRBD1 (6 bases). The germline CDR1 and CDR2 sequences are DFQATT and SNEGSKA (reference sequence). V was clipped by 5 bases and J by 0 bases, with 14 bases between them. The CDR3 is 15 amino acids. The CDR3 bases are TGCAGTGCTGGTGGACAGTTCAATAGCAATCAGCCCCAGCATTTT. It yields the protein CSAGGQFNSNQPQHF.

This clone was detected a few times. The sample has other DNA sequences that encode this CDR3 too. The gene calls are TRBV7-2 and TRBJ1-2, with 9 bases matching TRBD1. The V gene end was trimmed by 5 bases and the J gene end by 8 bases; junction bases not matched to a gene: 6. Germline V gene lookup returns CDR1 SGHTA and CDR2 FQGNSA. This CDR3 spans 13 amino acids. The CDR3 DNA reads as TGTGCCAGCAGCCTCCGGGACAGGGACGGCTACACCTTC. It is translated as CASSLRDRDGYTF.

The chain is built from TRBV2 and TRBJ2-1; D gene ambiguous. The CDR3 is made up of 13 amino acids. Between the trimmed V and J ends, which lost 4 bases and 0 bases, there was a span of 4 bases. The germline V gene encodes CDR1 SNHLY and CDR2 FYNNEI. The CDR3 DNA follows: TGTGCCAGCAGTGTAAACTCCTACAATGAGCAGTTCTTC. This gives the protein CASSVNSYNEQFF. The whole variable domain, filled in from reference TRBV2 and TRBJ2-1, reads EPEVTQTPSHQVTQMGQEVILRCVPISNHLYFYWYRQILGQKVEFLVSFYNNEISEKSEIFDDQFSVERPDGSNFTLKIRSTKLEDSAMYFCASSVNSYNEQFFGPGTRLTVL.

The V call is TRBV5-6, the J call TRBJ1-2; TRBD1 agrees at 7 bases. CDR3 length: 14 residues. Germline V gene sequence: CDR1 SGHDT, CDR2 YYEEEE. J lost 7 bases, V lost 3 bases, and 9 bases had no gene match. The CDR3 DNA follows: TGTGCCAGCAGCTCAACTGACAGGGACCTTGGCTACACCTTC. Translated: CASSSTDRDLGYTF.

This clone occurred a few times. The chain combines TRBV6-1 with TRBJ2-1; D is undetermined. Trimming removed 2 bases at V and 11 bases at J, with 7 bases between. Germline V lookup: CDR1 MNHNS, CDR2 SASEGT. This CDR3 has 11 amino acids. In DNA form, the CDR3 reads TGTGCCAGCAGTGAAAACGCTAAGCAGTTCTTC. It yields the protein CASSENAKQFF.

This clone came up once. This chain links TRBV5-1 with TRBJ1-2; the D gene is possibly TRBD1 (6 bases). The V end lost 0 bases, the J end lost 4 bases, and 10 bases lay between the germline ends. This CDR3 has 14 amino acids. CDR1 is SGHRS and CDR2 is YFSETQ in the germline V gene. This CDR3 reads CASSLDPGAYGYTF. DNA of the CDR3: TGCGCCAGCAGCTTGGACCCGGGGGCCTATGGCTACACCTTC.

This clone occurred once. This rearrangement joins TRBV7-9 to TRBJ1-1; maybe TRBD1 (6 bases). The V end lost 5 bases, the J end lost 10 bases, and 23 bases lay between the germline ends. Per the germline V gene, CDR1 is SEHNR and CDR2 is FQNEAQ (reference sequence). This CDR3 is 15 amino acids long. The DNA for the CDR3 is TGTGCCAGCAGCCCCGGGACACAATTCGGCCCTGGAGCTTTCTTT. Amino acids: CASSPGTQFGPGAFF.

As regards this clone: A read error may explain this, as a much larger clone is one base away. V usage is TRBV7-3 and J usage is TRBJ1-2, with D unclear. The CDR3 spans 14 residues. The germline gives CDR1 SGHTA, CDR2 FQGTGA. The CDR3 DNA reads TGTGCCAGCAGCCCCACCGGAACTAACTATGGCTACATCTTC. Protein: CASSPTGTNYGYIF. The full variable domain, completed using reference TRBV7-3 and TRBJ1-2, is GAGVSQTPSNKVTEKGKYVELRCDPISGHTALYWYRQSLGQGPEFLIYFQGTGAADDSGLPNDRFFAVRPEGSVSTLKIQRTERGDSAVYLCASSPTGTNYGYIFGSGTRLTVV.

This sequence joins TRBV6-5 and TRBJ1-1, with D tentatively TRBD1 (6 bases). The germline V gene has CDR1 MNHEY and CDR2 SVGAGI. CDR3 length: 15 amino acids. Trimming left V 5 bases short and J 4 bases short, with 17 bases between. CDR3 region: CASSRAQGRSTEAFF. In nucleotides, the CDR3 is TGTGCCAGCAGTCGGGCCCAGGGGAGGAGCACTGAAGCTTTCTTT.

The chain carries TRBV10-3 and TRBJ2-5, with D possibly being TRBD1 or TRBD2 (5 bases each). The CDR3 runs 13 residues. Germline V lookup: CDR1 ENHRY, CDR2 SYGVKD. Trimming pared 2 bases from V and 5 bases from J, leaving 9 bases between. The CDR3 here is CAISENRRETQYF. The CDR3 region has the DNA TGTGCCATCAGTGAGAACAGGAGGGAGACCCAGTACTTC.

The chain carries TRBV6-2 or TRBV6-3 and TRBJ1-5; TRBD1 aligns across 9 bases. CDR1 MNHEY and CDR2 SVGEGT come from the germline V gene. This CDR3 has 15 residues. The trim removed 2 bases at V and 7 bases at J, leaving 6 bases unmatched. The CDR3 DNA is TGTGCCAGCAGTTACGGGGACAGGGACAGACAGCCCCAGCATTTT. This translates into CASSYGDRDRQPQHF.

The CDR3 DNA is TGTGCCAGCAGTTTCGGGACAGGCGCGAATCAGCCCCAGCATTTT. Translating it yields CASSFGTGANQPQHF. This chain links TRBV6-2 or TRBV6-3 with TRBJ1-5, with TRBD1 matching over 8 bases. The CDR3 consists of 15 residues. The germline V gene encodes CDR1 MNHEY and CDR2 SVGEGT. V lost 4 bases to trimming and J lost 4 bases; unmatched junction nucleotides: 6.

This chain links TRBV3-1 (or the pseudogene TRBV3-2) with TRBJ1-1, with D unclear. This CDR3 region has 14 residues. Looked up from germline, CDR1 is LGHDT and CDR2 is YNNKEL (reference sequence). Trimming pared 0 bases from V and 1 base from J, leaving 6 bases between. CDR3 DNA: TGTGCCAGCAGCCAAGAACCGGAGAACACTGAAGCTTTCTTT. Its translation is CASSQEPENTEAFF.

This chain joins TRBV3-1 (or the pseudogene TRBV3-2) and TRBJ1-1, with no clear D. This CDR3 is built from 13 residues. Per the germline V gene, CDR1 is LGHDT and CDR2 is YNNKEL (reference sequence). V was cut by 0 bases and J by 8 bases, with 10 bases left in between. CDR3 protein: CASSQESRTEAFF. The CDR3 DNA follows: TGTGCCAGCAGCCAAGAATCCAGGACCGAAGCTTTCTTT.

This rearrangement joins TRBV4-2 to TRBJ1-2; D not certain. The V and J ends lost 1 base and 3 bases respectively, with 12 bases between them. Germline V CDR1 and CDR2: LGHNA, YNFKEQ. CDR3 length: 15 amino acids. CDR3 protein: CASSQGGLEDYGYTF. CDR3 nucleotides: TGTGCCAGCAGCCAAGGAGGGCTTGAGGACTATGGCTACACCTTC.

The chain joins TRBV15 to TRBJ2-5; D may correspond to TRBD1 or TRBD2 (6 bases each). CDR3 length equals 14 residues. Germline-derived CDR1 and CDR2 are LNHNV and YYDKDF (reference sequence). V lost 5 bases and J lost 1, with 11 bases in between. The chain's CDR3 is CATSGGGPQETQYF. For the CDR3, the DNA is TGTGCCACCAGCGGAGGGGGACCCCAAGAGACCCAGTACTTC.

The chain combines TRBV7-2 with TRBJ2-5, with TRBD2 matching over 14 bases. The V segment lost 4 bases and the J segment 5 bases; nucleotides outside the gene matches: 12. The CDR3 extends over 18 amino acids. Looked up from germline, CDR1 is SGHTA and CDR2 is FQGNSA. The CDR3 here is CASSSSGLAGAYAETQYF. The CDR3 region has the DNA TGTGCCAGCAGCTCCTCGGGACTAGCGGGGGCCTACGCTGAGACCCAGTACTTC. The full variable domain, completed using reference TRBV7-2 and TRBJ2-5, is GAGVSQSPSNKVTEKGKDVELRCDPISGHTALYWYRQSLGQGLEFLIYFQGNSAPDKSGLPSDRFSAERTGGSVSTLTIQRTQQEDSAVYLCASSSSGLAGAYAETQYFGPGTRLLVL.